A single sample is the source of the 11 T cell receptor beta chains below, sequenced in a study of T cell repertoires and HLA-DP antigens. The repertoire was sequenced with immunoSEQ multiplex PCR; TCRdb's copy has only in-frame clones and lacks some. The table lists 65,000 to 90,000 clones, 80% of them singletons. These receptors' targets are unknown. Sample: CD4+ T cells from PBMCs. The origin of the receptors is a man aged 55-75 years in good health and CMV-seronegative.

The CDR3 reads CASSETVAKNIQYF. In DNA, the CDR3 is TGTGCCAGCAGTGAAACCGTAGCCAAAAACATTCAGTACTTC. V gene TRBV2 combines with J gene TRBJ2-4; D not certain. Germline values: CDR1 SNHLY, CDR2 FYNNEI. V shed 2 bases and J shed 0 bases, with 5 bases lying between them. The CDR3 sequence is 14 residues long.

This sequence joins TRBV19 and TRBJ1-4, with D possibly being TRBD1 (6 bases). The CDR3 length is 15 residues. V lost 7 bases to trimming and J lost 7 bases, with 19 bases between them. Germline CDR1 reads LNHDA; CDR2 reads SQIVND (reference sequence). This CDR3 is CASTPTGAWIEKLFF. The CDR3 nucleotides are TGTGCCAGTACCCCGACGGGGGCCTGGATTGAAAAACTGTTTTTT.

This clone was seen only once. The gene calls are TRBV6-4 and TRBJ1-1, with unresolved D. Trimming shortened V by 6 bases and J by 2 bases, and 16 bases separated the two germline ends. The CDR3 consists of 15 residues. Germline CDR1 is MRHNA and CDR2 is SNTAGT. For the CDR3, the DNA is TGTGCCAGCAGGAGGGCCATGGGATCCAACACTGAAGCTTTCTTT. This codes for CASRRAMGSNTEAFF.

V and J are TRBV27 and TRBJ2-6, with D perhaps assigned TRBD1 or TRBD2 (6 bases each). CDR3 length: 15 amino acids. V dropped 6 bases and J dropped 2 bases, with 11 bases sitting between them. The germline V gene encodes CDR1 MNHEY and CDR2 SMNVEV (reference sequence). DNA for the CDR3: TGTGCCAGCAGGCCGGAGGGGGCTGGGGCCAACGTCCTGACTTTC. It encodes CASRPEGAGANVLTF.

The gene calls are TRBV19 and TRBJ2-1; a possible D gene is TRBD2 (7 bases). CDR1 and CDR2 from the germline V gene are LNHDA and SQIVND (reference sequence). The CDR3 has 16 residues. Trimming stripped 7 bases from V and 1 base from J, with 17 bases between. Here the CDR3 reads CASKMGGLGSYNEQFF. In DNA, the CDR3 is TGTGCCAGTAAAATGGGGGGGCTTGGTTCCTACAATGAGCAGTTCTTC.

This clone was recorded once. The V and J genes are TRBV28 and TRBJ1-2; possible D gene TRBD1, 6 bases. Trimming shortened V by 7 bases and J by 5 bases, and 17 bases separated the two germline ends. From germline, CDR1 is MDHEN and CDR2 SYDVKM. The CDR3 runs to 14 residues. CDR3 in DNA: TGTGCCAGCACCTCCCTTAAGGGGGAGTATGGCTACACCTTC. Protein product: CASTSLKGEYGYTF.

This clone was found once. The chain has TRBV11-2 and TRBJ1-6; tentatively, D is TRBD1 (6 bases). Germline values: CDR1 SGHAT, CDR2 FQNNGV. The V and J ends lost 6 bases and 7 bases respectively, with 13 bases between them. The CDR3 is 14 residues long. For the CDR3, the DNA is TGTGCCAGCAGGGCCCCGGGACAAAATTCACCCCTCCACTTT. Translated: CASRAPGQNSPLHF.

V gene TRBV11-2 combines with J gene TRBJ2-1; D is ambiguous. The V and J ends lost 2 bases and 8 bases respectively, with 16 bases between them. CDR1 and CDR2 from the germline V gene are SGHAT and FQNNGV. The CDR3 totals 15 residues. CDR3 bases: TGTGCCAGCAGCTTAAATAGTATGGGTGGGGATGAGCAGTTCTTC. Translation gives CASSLNSMGGDEQFF.

V usage is TRBV7-2 and J usage is TRBJ2-1; TRBD2 agrees at 8 bases. The germline V gene has CDR1 SGHTA and CDR2 FQGNSA. V was pared by 0 bases and J by 2 bases, with 9 bases of the junction left unmatched. The CDR3 totals 18 residues. This CDR3 is CASSLALSAGGAYNEQFF. The CDR3 DNA reads as TGTGCCAGCAGCTTAGCGCTTTCGGCGGGAGGCGCCTACAATGAGCAGTTCTTC. The complete variable domain, with remaining parts taken from reference TRBV7-2 and TRBJ2-1, reads GAGVSQSPSNKVTEKGKDVELRCDPISGHTALYWYRQSLGQGLEFLIYFQGNSAPDKSGLPSDRFSAERTGGSVSTLTIQRTQQEDSAVYLCASSLALSAGGAYNEQFFGPGTRLTVL.

The V and J genes are TRBV7-9 and TRBJ2-7, with D perhaps TRBD1 (5 bases). Trimming took 3 bases from V and 0 from J, leaving 6 bases between them. The CDR3 sequence is 13 residues long. The germline gives CDR1 SEHNR, CDR2 FQNEAQ (reference sequence). CDR3 nucleotide sequence: TGTGCCAGCAGCTTCAGGGACTCCTACGAGCAGTACGTC. Translation: CASSFRDSYEQYV.

This clone was picked up a small number of times. This clone may be a read error of a much larger clone one base away. The J gene is TRBJ2-3, the V gene TRBV9, with D unresolved. The V and J ends lost 4 bases and 6 bases respectively, with 6 bases between them. The CDR3 spans 11 residues. CDR1 SGDLS and CDR2 YYNGEE come from the germline V gene. CDR3 in amino acids: CASSQRDTQYF. The CDR3 region has the DNA TGTGCCAGCAGCCAAAGGGATACGCAGTATTTT.